What follows are 2 T cell receptor beta chains derived from one specimen sequenced in a study of T-cell memory formation after mild COVID-19. One entry per CDR3 protein results from TCRdb running MiXCR on the 5' RACE reads. The data hold 560,000 or so distinct CDR3 sequences, with 17% observed a single time. Sequenced input: PBMCs or a T cell subset sorted from them (not recorded which). The receptors shown here come from an adult woman who had mild COVID-19 (a few samples of this study predate the infection). Cell type and time point are not known.

The rearrangement links TRBV30 to TRBJ1-1; 9 bases are shared with TRBD1. The CDR3 is made up of 13 amino acids. The ends lost 2 bases at V and 4 bases at J; junction bases unmatched: 2. Per germline, CDR1 GTSNPN and CDR2 SVGIG (reference sequence). In nucleotides, the CDR3 is TGTGCCTGGAGTACGGACAGGGGCACTGAAGCTTTCTTT. Its protein product is CAWSTDRGTEAFF.

The chain links TRBV30 to TRBJ1-2, with 8 bases identical to TRBD1. Unmatched junction bases numbered 10, after V lost 3 bases and J lost 4 bases. Germline lookup yields CDR1 GTSNPN and CDR2 SVGIG (reference sequence). The CDR3 contains 15 residues. CDR3 amino acids: CAWSLYGTGAYGYTF. CDR3 in DNA: TGTGCCTGGAGCCTCTACGGGACAGGTGCCTATGGCTACACCTTC.